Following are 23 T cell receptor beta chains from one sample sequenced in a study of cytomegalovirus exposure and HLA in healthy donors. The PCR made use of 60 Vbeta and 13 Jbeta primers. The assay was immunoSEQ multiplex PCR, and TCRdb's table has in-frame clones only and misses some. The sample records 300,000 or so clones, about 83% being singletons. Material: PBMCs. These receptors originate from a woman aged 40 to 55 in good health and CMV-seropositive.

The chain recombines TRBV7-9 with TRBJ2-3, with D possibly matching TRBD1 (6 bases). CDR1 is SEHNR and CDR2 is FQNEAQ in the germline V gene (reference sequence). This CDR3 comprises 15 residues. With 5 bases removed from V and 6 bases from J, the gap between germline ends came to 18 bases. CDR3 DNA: TGTGCCAGCAGCGGTTGGGAAGATGACAGGGATACGCAGTATTTT. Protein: CASSGWEDDRDTQYF.

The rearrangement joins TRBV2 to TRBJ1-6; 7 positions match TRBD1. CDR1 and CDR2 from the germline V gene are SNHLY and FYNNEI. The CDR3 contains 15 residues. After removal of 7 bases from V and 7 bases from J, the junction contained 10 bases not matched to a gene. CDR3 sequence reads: CASIRDRVGNSPLHF. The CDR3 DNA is TGTGCCAGCATCCGTGACAGGGTGGGGAATTCACCCCTCCACTTT.

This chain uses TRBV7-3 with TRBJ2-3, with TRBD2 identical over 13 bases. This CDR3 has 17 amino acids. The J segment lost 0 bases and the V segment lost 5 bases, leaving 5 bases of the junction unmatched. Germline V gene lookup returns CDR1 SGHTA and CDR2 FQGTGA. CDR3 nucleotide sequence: TGTGCCAGCAGCCAGGGACTAGCGGGAACTAGCACAGATACGCAGTATTTT. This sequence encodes CASSQGLAGTSTDTQYF.

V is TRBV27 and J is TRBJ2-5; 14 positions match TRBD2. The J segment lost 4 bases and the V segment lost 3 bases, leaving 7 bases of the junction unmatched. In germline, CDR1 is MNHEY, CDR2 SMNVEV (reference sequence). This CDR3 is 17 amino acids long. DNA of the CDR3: TGTGCCAGCAGTTTGTATCCGGGACTAGCGGGAGTAGAGACCCAGTACTTC. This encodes CASSLYPGLAGVETQYF.

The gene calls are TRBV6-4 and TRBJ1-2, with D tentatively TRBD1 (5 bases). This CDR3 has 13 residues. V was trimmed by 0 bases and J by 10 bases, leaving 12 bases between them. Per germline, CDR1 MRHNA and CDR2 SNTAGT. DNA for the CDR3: TGTGCCAGCAGTGACTCTGATAGGGGTCTCTACACCTTC. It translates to CASSDSDRGLYTF.

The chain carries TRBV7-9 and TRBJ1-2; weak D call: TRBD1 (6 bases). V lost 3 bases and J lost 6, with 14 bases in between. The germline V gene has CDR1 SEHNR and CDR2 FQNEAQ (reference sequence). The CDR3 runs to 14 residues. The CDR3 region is CASSFSLGQNGYTF. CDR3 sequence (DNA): TGTGCCAGCAGCTTCAGCCTTGGACAGAATGGCTACACCTTC.

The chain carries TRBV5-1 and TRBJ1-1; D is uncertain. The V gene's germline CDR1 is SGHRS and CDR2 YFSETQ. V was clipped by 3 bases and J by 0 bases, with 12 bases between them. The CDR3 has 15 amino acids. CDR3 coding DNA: TGCGCCAGCAGCTCAGGTATCACCATGAACACTGAAGCTTTCTTT. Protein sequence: CASSSGITMNTEAFF.

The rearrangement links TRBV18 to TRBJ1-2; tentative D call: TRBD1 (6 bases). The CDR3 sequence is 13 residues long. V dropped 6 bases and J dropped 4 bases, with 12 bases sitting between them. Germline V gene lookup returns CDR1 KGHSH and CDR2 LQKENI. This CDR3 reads CASSQMTGYGYTF. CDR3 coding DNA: TGTGCCAGCTCCCAAATGACAGGCTATGGCTACACCTTC.

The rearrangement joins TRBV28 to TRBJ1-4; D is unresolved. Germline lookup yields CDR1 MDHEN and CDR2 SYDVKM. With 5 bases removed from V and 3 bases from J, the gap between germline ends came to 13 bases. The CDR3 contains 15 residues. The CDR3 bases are TGTGCCAGCAGTCCCCCGGAGGATTCTAATGAAAAACTGTTTTTT. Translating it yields CASSPPEDSNEKLFF.

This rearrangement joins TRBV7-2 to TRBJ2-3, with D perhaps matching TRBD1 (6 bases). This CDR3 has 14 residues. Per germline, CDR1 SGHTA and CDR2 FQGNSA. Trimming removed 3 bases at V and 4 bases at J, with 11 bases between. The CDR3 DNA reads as TGTGCCAGCAGCTTTACAGGGAGAGCAGATACGCAGTATTTT. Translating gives CASSFTGRADTQYF.

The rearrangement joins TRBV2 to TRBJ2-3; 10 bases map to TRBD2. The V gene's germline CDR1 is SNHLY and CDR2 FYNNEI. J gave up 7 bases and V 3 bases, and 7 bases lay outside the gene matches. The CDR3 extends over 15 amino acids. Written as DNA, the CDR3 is TGTGCCAGCAGTGATCCAGCGGGAGGGCCAAATACGCAGTATTTT. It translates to CASSDPAGGPNTQYF.

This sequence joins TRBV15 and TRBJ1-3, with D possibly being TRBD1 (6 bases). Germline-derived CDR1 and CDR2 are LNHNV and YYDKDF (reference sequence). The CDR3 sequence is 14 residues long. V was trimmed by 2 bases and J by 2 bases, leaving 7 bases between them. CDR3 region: CATSRPGAGNTIYF. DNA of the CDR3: TGTGCCACCAGCAGACCAGGGGCTGGAAACACCATATATTTT.

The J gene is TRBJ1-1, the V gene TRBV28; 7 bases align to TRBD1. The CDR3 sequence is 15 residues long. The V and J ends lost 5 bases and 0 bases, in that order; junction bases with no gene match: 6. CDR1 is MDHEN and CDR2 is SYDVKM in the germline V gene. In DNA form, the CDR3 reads TGTGCCAGCAGTCCCCCGACAGGGCTGAACACTGAAGCTTTCTTT. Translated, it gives CASSPPTGLNTEAFF.

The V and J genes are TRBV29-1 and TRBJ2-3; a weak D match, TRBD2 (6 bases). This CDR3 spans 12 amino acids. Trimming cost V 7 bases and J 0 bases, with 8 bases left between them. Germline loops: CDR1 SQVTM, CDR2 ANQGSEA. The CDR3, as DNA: TGCAGCGGGGGGACTAGCACAGATACGCAGTATTTT. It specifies CSGGTSTDTQYF.

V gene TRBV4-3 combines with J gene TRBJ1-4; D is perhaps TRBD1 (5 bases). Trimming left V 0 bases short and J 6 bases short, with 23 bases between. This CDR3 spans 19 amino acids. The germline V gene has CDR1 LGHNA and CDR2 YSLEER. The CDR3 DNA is TGCGCCAGCAGCCAAGACCCAGCGGGACCCCGGTCGGGGTATGAAAAACTGTTTTTT. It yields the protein CASSQDPAGPRSGYEKLFF.

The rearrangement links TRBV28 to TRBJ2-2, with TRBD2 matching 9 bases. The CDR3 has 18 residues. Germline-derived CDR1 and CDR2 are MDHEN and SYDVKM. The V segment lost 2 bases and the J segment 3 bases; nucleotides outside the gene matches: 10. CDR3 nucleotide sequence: TGTGCCAGCAGTTTAGCCCCCAGACTAGCGGACCACACCGGGGAGCTGTTTTTT. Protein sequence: CASSLAPRLADHTGELFF.

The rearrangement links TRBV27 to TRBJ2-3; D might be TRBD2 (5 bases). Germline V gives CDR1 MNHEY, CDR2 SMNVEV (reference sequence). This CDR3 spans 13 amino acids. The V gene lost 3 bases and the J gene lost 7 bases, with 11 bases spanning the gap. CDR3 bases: TGTGCCAGCAGTTTCCAGCCGGGAAATACGCAGTATTTT. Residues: CASSFQPGNTQYF.

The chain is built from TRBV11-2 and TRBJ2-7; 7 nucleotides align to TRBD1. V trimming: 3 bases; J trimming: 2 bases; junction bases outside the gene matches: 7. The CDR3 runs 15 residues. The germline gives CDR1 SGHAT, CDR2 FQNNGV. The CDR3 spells CASSFSGDRAYEQYF. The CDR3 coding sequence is TGTGCCAGCAGCTTTTCCGGAGACAGGGCCTACGAGCAGTACTTC. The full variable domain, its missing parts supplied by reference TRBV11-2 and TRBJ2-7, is EAGVAQSPRYKIIEKRQSVAFWCNPISGHATLYWYQQILGQGPKLLIQFQNNGVVDDSQLPKDRFSAERLKGVDSTLKIQPAKLEDSAVYLCASSFSGDRAYEQYFGPGTRLTVT.

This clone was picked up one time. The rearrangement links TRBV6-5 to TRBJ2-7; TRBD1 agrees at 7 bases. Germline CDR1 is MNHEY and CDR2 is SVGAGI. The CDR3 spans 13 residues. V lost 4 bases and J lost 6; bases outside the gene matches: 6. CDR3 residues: CASSSRDRGEQYF. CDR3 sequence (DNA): TGTGCCAGCAGTTCTCGGGACAGAGGCGAGCAGTACTTC.

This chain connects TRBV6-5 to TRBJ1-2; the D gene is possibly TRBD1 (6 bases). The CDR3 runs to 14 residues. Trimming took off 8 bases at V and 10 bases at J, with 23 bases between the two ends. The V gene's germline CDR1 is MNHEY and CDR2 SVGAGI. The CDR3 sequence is CASAGRGSLSNYTF. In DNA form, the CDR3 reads TGTGCCAGCGCGGGCAGGGGCTCCCTCTCTAACTACACCTTC.

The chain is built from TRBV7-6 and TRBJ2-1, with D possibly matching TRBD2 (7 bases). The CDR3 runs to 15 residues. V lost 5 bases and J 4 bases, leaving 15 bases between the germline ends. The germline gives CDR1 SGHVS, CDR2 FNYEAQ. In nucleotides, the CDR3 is TGTGCCAGCAGCCTATCAGAGGGGGGGTACAATGAGCAGTTCTTC. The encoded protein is CASSLSEGGYNEQFF.

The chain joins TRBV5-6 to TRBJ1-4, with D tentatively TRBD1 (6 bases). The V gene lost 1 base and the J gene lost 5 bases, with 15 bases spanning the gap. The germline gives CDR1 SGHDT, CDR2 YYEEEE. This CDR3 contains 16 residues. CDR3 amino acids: CASSLFRTEGNEKLFF. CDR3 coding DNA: TGTGCCAGCAGCTTGTTTCGGACAGAAGGGAATGAAAAACTGTTTTTT. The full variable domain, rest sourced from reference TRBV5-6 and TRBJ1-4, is DAGVTQSPTHLIKTRGQQVTLRCSPKSGHDTVSWYQQALGQGPQFIFQYYEEEERQRGNFPDRFSGHQFPNYSSELNVNALLLGDSALYLCASSLFRTEGNEKLFFGSGTQLSVL.

Written as DNA, the CDR3 is TGTGCCTGGAGTGTACGGACAGGATTCACAGATACGCAGTATTTT. Protein product: CAWSVRTGFTDTQYF. The rearrangement uses TRBV30 and TRBJ2-3; 7 bases map to TRBD1. Germline-derived CDR1 and CDR2 are GTSNPN and SVGIG (reference sequence). The CDR3 has 15 residues. V was pared by 0 bases and J by 2 bases, with 5 bases of the junction left unmatched. Variable domain in full (rest from reference TRBV30 and TRBJ2-3): SQTIHQWPATLVQPVGSPLSLECTVEGTSNPNLYWYRQAAGRGLQLLFYSVGIGQISSEVPQNLSASRPQDRQFILSSKKLLLSDSGFYLCAWSVRTGFTDTQYFGPGTRLTVL.